Following are 27 T cell receptor beta chains from one sample sequenced in a study of CD8+CD57+ T cells in acquired aplastic anemia (dated by TCRdb to the late 2010s). Patients chosen for sequencing had shown expansion of CD8+CD57+ cells by flow cytometry. Reads for this sample came from an Illumina HiSeq 2000. Genomic DNA was used as template for profiling of TCR beta VDJ combinations and CDR3 sequences. TCRdb itself trimmed the public reads at Q25 with fastp, ran MiXCR and retained productive beta chains. CDR3 protein duplicates are merged, each entry listing the most common genes and DNA. This sample comprises 150,000 to 200,000 distinct CDR3 sequences, around 47% of them detected only once. The ten largest clones represent 3% to 4% of the sample. The sequencing input was sorted CD4+, CD8+, or CD8+CD57+ T cells (not recorded which) from PBMCs. These receptors all come from a human donor with aplastic anemia.

There are many counts of this clonotype. The rearrangement links TRBV10-3 to TRBJ1-2; possible D gene TRBD1, 5 bases. CDR1 ENHRY and CDR2 SYGVKD come from the germline V gene. The V and J ends lost 8 bases and 7 bases respectively, with 11 bases between them. The CDR3 covers 11 residues. In nucleotides, the CDR3 is TGTGCCATCCACGGGACCGCTGGCTACACCTTC. Amino acid sequence: CAIHGTAGYTF.

V usage is TRBV6-1 and J usage is TRBJ2-1, with 14 bases matching TRBD2. The CDR3 covers 18 residues. V lost 4 bases to trimming and J lost 7 bases; unmatched junction nucleotides: 12. The V gene's germline CDR1 is MNHNS and CDR2 SASEGT. In DNA form, the CDR3 reads TGTGCCAGCAGTGGTGGGACTAGCGGGAGTAGGTTTCGGAATGAGCAGTTCTTC. Protein sequence: CASSGGTSGSRFRNEQFF.

A word on this clonotype: This may come from a read error, since a much larger clone is one base off. The chain combines TRBV5-4 with TRBJ2-7; tentatively, D is TRBD1 (6 bases). In germline, CDR1 is SGHNT, CDR2 YYREEE (reference sequence). This CDR3 is 15 amino acids long. CDR3 DNA: TGTGCCAGCAGCTTTGTTCCGGACAGTGACTACAAGCAGTACTTC. It is translated as CASSFVPDSDYKQYF.

This chain connects TRBV18 to TRBJ1-1; 7 bases agree with TRBD1. Per germline, CDR1 KGHSH and CDR2 LQKENI. The junction had 9 bases not matched to a gene; V was cut back by 3 bases and J by 14 bases. This CDR3 spans 12 amino acids. In DNA form, the CDR3 reads TGTGCCAGCTCACCGGGAGACAGGGTTGTCTTCTTT. Amino acids: CASSPGDRVVFF.

The genes are TRBV25-1 and TRBJ1-2, with 8 bases identical to TRBD1. V gave up 3 bases and J gave up 6 bases; unmatched junction bases: 12. Looked up from germline, CDR1 is MGHDK and CDR2 is SYGVNS. The CDR3 contains 16 residues. As DNA, the CDR3 is TGTGCCAGCAGTGACTTCCACGGACAGGGCCAGAATGGCTACACCTTC. This sequence encodes CASSDFHGQGQNGYTF.

Ten or more counts support this clonotype. The chain carries TRBV2 and TRBJ1-6, with TRBD1 matching 9 bases. Germline lookup yields CDR1 SNHLY and CDR2 FYNNEI. The CDR3 spans 14 residues. Trimming took 6 bases from V and 6 from J; bases not matched to a gene: 3. In nucleotides, the CDR3 is TGTGCCAGCAGGGAGGACAGGGGTAATTCACCCCTCCACTTT. This encodes CASREDRGNSPLHF. Complete variable domain (other parts from reference TRBV2 and TRBJ1-6): EPEVTQTPSHQVTQMGQEVILRCVPISNHLYFYWYRQILGQKVEFLVSFYNNEISEKSEIFDDQFSVERPDGSNFTLKIRSTKLEDSAMYFCASREDRGNSPLHFGNGTRLTVT.

The CDR3 loop reads CAGSNYGATNEQFF. CDR3 nucleotides: TGTGCCGGTTCTAATTACGGGGCAACTAATGAGCAGTTCTTC. The V gene is TRBV10-3, the J gene TRBJ2-1; either TRBD1 or TRBD2 may supply D (5 bases each). Germline lookup yields CDR1 ENHRY and CDR2 SYGVKD. CDR3 length: 14 residues. Trimming stripped 11 bases from V and 7 bases from J, with 21 bases between.

The gene calls are TRBV19 and TRBJ1-5; D not resolved. This CDR3 is built from 12 residues. Germline lookup yields CDR1 LNHDA and CDR2 SQIVND (reference sequence). The CDR3 sequence: CTGSILYQPQHF. CDR3 DNA sequence: TGTACCGGTAGTATCCTCTATCAGCCCCAGCATTTT.

The CDR3 region is CASRTANYGYTF. The DNA of the CDR3 is TGCGCCAGCCGGACAGCCAACTATGGCTACACCTTC. The rearrangement uses TRBV10-2 and TRBJ1-2; TRBD1 might be the D (6 bases). Between the trimmed V and J ends, which lost 8 bases and 2 bases, there was a span of 9 bases. The CDR3 runs to 12 residues. Germline assignment: CDR1 WSHSY and CDR2 SAAADI.

This clonotype has a count of ten or more. Mismatch with germline at one junction end may stem from a read error. The chain links TRBV9 to TRBJ1-1; the match to TRBD1 covers 11 bases. The CDR3 consists of 16 residues. Germline V gene data show CDR1 as SGDLS and CDR2 as YYNGEE. The CDR3 is CASSVGQGARGTEAFF. The CDR3 DNA follows: TGTGCTAGCAGCGTTGGACAGGGGGCGCGCGGCACTGAAGCTTTCTTT.

Comment on this clonotype: One end of the junction does not line up with germline, which may come from a read error. The V and J genes are TRBV7-2 and TRBJ2-7; 11 bases fit TRBD1. Germline V lookup: CDR1 SGHTA, CDR2 FQGNSA. The CDR3 has 15 amino acids. CDR3 coding DNA: TGTGCCCGCAGCCGGCGGGGACAGGGGGTAGGCGAGCAGTACTTC. This translates into CARSRRGQGVGEQYF.

This clonotype was seen many times. The rearrangement links TRBV19 to TRBJ2-2; TRBD1 matches 8 bases. The germline V gene has CDR1 LNHDA and CDR2 SQIVND (reference sequence). CDR3 size: 17 residues. Unmatched junction bases numbered 15, after V lost 7 bases and J lost 5 bases. CDR3 residues: CASKVQGLTGETGELFF. The CDR3 DNA is TGTGCCAGTAAGGTTCAGGGTCTGACAGGGGAAACCGGGGAGCTGTTTTTT.

This clonotype was detected many times. This chain uses TRBV10-3 with TRBJ2-2, with TRBD1 matching over 9 bases. Germline CDR1 and CDR2: ENHRY and SYGVKD. CDR3 length: 15 amino acids. V gave up 6 bases and J gave up 1 base; unmatched junction bases: 3. CDR3 in DNA: TGTGCCATCAGCCAGGACAGGGGGAACACCGGGGAGCTGTTTTTT. As protein: CAISQDRGNTGELFF.

There are many counts of this clonotype. The chain recombines TRBV4-2 with TRBJ2-5; 9 nucleotides match TRBD2. Germline V gene lookup returns CDR1 LGHNA and CDR2 YNFKEQ. V was pared by 1 base and J by 0 bases, with 6 bases of the junction left unmatched. There are 17 residues in the CDR3. CDR3 sequence (DNA): TGTGCCAGCAGCCAAGTAGGTCTAGCGGGGAACCAAGAGACCCAGTACTTC. Translated: CASSQVGLAGNQETQYF.

The V gene is TRBV9, the J gene TRBJ2-7; TRBD2 is a possible D gene (7 bases). CDR3 length equals 12 residues. The V end lost 7 bases, the J end lost 2 bases, and 10 bases lay between the germline ends. CDR1 and CDR2 from the germline V gene are SGDLS and YYNGEE. The CDR3 protein is CASGRGAYEQYF. CDR3 bases: TGTGCCAGCGGGAGGGGGGCCTACGAGCAGTACTTC.

Details on this clonotype: A much larger clone lies a single base off, so this may be a read error. V gene TRBV7-9 combines with J gene TRBJ1-1; possible D gene TRBD1, 5 bases. V gave up 1 base and J gave up 10 bases, with 22 bases separating them. Per germline, CDR1 SEHNR and CDR2 FQNEAQ (reference sequence). The CDR3 covers 16 residues. As DNA, the CDR3 is TGTGCCAGCAGCTTAGAACGGCGAAGGGGCGCTGATGTAGCTTTCTTT. Encoded protein: CASSLERRRGADVAFF.

This clonotype was counted once. The chain combines TRBV19 with TRBJ2-3; tentatively, D is TRBD1 or TRBD2 (5 bases each). The germline gives CDR1 LNHDA, CDR2 SQIVND (reference sequence). Trimming cost V 6 bases and J 10 bases, with 14 bases left between them. The CDR3 has 12 amino acids. DNA for the CDR3: TGTGCCAGTAGCGACTCAGGGAGTGCGCAGTATTTT. Its translation: CASSDSGSAQYF.

This clonotype was observed at least ten times. The rearrangement joins TRBV7-3 to TRBJ2-2, with D perhaps matching TRBD2 (6 bases). V lost 5 bases to trimming and J lost 8 bases, with 9 bases between them. Germline lookup yields CDR1 SGHTA and CDR2 FQGTGA. The CDR3 contains 12 residues. This CDR3 reads CASSKGRGELFF. In DNA, the CDR3 is TGTGCCAGCAGCAAAGGGAGGGGGGAGCTGTTTTTT.

V is TRBV5-1 and J is TRBJ2-3; D tentatively fits TRBD1 or TRBD2 (7 bases each). The germline CDR1 and CDR2 sequences are SGHRS and YFSETQ. With 3 bases removed from V and 1 base from J, the gap between germline ends came to 15 bases. The CDR3 has 16 residues. CDR3 nucleotide sequence: TGCGCCAGCAGCTCCCAGGGGGGACTACGCACAGATACGCAGTATTTT. Translated: CASSSQGGLRTDTQYF.

The chain recombines TRBV2 with TRBJ2-3, with D possibly being TRBD2 (5 bases). Germline CDR1 SNHLY, CDR2 FYNNEI. V lost 1 base, J lost 5 bases, and 13 bases lay in between. This CDR3 has 15 residues. The chain's CDR3 is CASSEGQEREDTQYF. The CDR3 DNA sequence: TGTGCCAGCAGTGAAGGGCAGGAACGGGAAGATACGCAGTATTTT.

This clonotype was found many times. The J gene is TRBJ2-5, the V gene TRBV19; D not certain. The ends were cut back, 6 bases at V and 2 bases at J, with 10 bases in the middle. CDR1 LNHDA and CDR2 SQIVND come from the germline V gene (reference sequence). The CDR3 is 13 residues long. The CDR3 sequence: CASRTDSQETQYF. The CDR3 nucleotides are TGTGCCAGTAGAACTGACTCGCAAGAGACCCAGTACTTC.

A note on this clonotype: One end of the junction varies from germline; a read error may be responsible. The genes are TRBV29-1 and TRBJ1-2; TRBD1 is a possible D gene (6 bases). The CDR3 is made up of 15 amino acids. Germline CDR1 is SQVTM and CDR2 is ANQGSEA. The CDR3 nucleotides read TGCAGCGTTGTCCGGACAGATCGAGCTAACTGTGGCTACACCTTC. It is translated as CSVVRTDRANCGYTF. The entire variable domain, with the rest obtained from reference TRBV29-1 and TRBJ1-2, is as follows: SAVISQKPSRDICQRGTSLTIQCQVDSQVTMMFWYRQQPGQSLTLIATANQGSEATYESGFVIDKFPISRPNLTFSTLTVSNMSPEDSSIYLCSVVRTDRANCGYTFGSGTRLTVV.

This clonotype was seen ten or more times. The chain carries TRBV5-1 and TRBJ1-2; 10 positions match TRBD1. There are 14 residues in the CDR3. The V gene's germline CDR1 is SGHRS and CDR2 YFSETQ. J lost 4 bases, V lost 4 bases, and 4 bases had no gene match. CDR3 coding DNA: TGCGCCAGCAGCCCCAGGACAGGGGGCTATGGCTACACCTTC. Translating it yields CASSPRTGGYGYTF.

This clonotype was found once. The chain links TRBV9 to TRBJ1-5; the match to TRBD1 covers 7 bases. J gave up 0 bases and V 4 bases, and 4 bases lay outside the gene matches. The CDR3 is 15 residues long. CDR1 SGDLS and CDR2 YYNGEE come from the germline V gene. The CDR3 sequence is CASSWTGYSNQPQHF. For the CDR3, the DNA is TGTGCCAGCAGCTGGACAGGCTATAGCAATCAGCCCCAGCATTTT.

This clonotype was recorded at least ten times. The chain carries TRBV9 and TRBJ1-6, with D maybe TRBD1 (5 bases). The CDR3 is 16 residues long. Germline assignment: CDR1 SGDLS and CDR2 YYNGEE. V was shortened by 3 bases and J by 4 bases, with 14 bases between the two germline ends. The CDR3 DNA sequence: TGTGCCAGCAGCGGAGGTGGGGCTCAATATAATTCACCCCTCCACTTT. Translated: CASSGGGAQYNSPLHF.

This chain joins TRBV2 and TRBJ2-7, with TRBD1 identical over 8 bases. After removal of 3 bases from V and 7 bases from J, the junction contained 8 bases not matched to a gene. The CDR3 is 14 amino acids. The germline V gene has CDR1 SNHLY and CDR2 FYNNEI. The CDR3 coding sequence is TGTGCCAGCAGTGAGTCGACAGGGGTTGGGGAGCAGTACTTC. It encodes CASSESTGVGEQYF.

This clonotype showed up many times. The CDR3 sequence: CASSPFVTEAFF. CDR3 DNA: TGTGCCAGCAGCCCCTTCGTTACTGAAGCTTTCTTT. J is TRBJ1-1 and V is TRBV14; no firm D call. Trimming shortened V by 4 bases and J by 5 bases, and 8 bases separated the two germline ends. CDR3 length equals 12 residues. CDR1 is SGHDN, CDR2 FVKESK, per germline.